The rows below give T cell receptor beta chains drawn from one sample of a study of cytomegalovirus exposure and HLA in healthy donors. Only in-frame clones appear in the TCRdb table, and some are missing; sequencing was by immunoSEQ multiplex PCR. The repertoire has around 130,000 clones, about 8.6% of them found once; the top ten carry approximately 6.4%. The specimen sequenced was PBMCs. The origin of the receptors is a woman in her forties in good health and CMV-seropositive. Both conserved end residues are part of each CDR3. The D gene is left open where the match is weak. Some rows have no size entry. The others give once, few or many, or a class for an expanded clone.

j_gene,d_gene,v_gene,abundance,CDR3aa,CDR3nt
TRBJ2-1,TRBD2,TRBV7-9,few,CASSLREGWANEQFF,TGTGCCAGCAGCCTTAGGGAGGGGTGGGCGAATGAGCAGTTCTTC
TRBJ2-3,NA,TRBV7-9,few,CASSGRDRRTDTQYF,TGTGCCAGCAGCGGGCGGGACAGAAGGACAGATACGCAGTATTTT
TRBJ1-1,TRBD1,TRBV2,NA,CASREDRGGTEAFF,TGTGCCAGCAGGGAGGACAGGGGTGGGACTGAAGCTTTCTTT
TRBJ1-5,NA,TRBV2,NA,CASRGPLTQHF,TGTGCCAGCAGGGGCCCCTTGACCCAGCATTTT
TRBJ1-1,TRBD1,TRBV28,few,CASSFRVPGQQAFF,TGTGCCAGCAGTTTTAGGGTCCCGGGACAGCAAGCTTTCTTT
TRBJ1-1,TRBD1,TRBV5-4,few,CASSLDRSGTEAFF,TGTGCCAGCAGCCTGGACAGGTCGGGCACTGAAGCTTTCTTT
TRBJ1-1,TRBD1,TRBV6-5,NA,CASSVQGAGTEAFF,TGTGCCAGCTCGGTTCAGGGGGCTGGAACTGAAGCTTTCTTT
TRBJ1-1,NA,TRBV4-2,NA,CASSPGFGTEAFF,TGTGCCAGCAGCCCGGGTTTCGGCACTGAAGCTTTCTTT
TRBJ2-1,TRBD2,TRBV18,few,CASTIAGGRMVEQFF,TGTGCCAGCACTATAGCGGGGGGGCGAATGGTTGAGCAGTTCTTC
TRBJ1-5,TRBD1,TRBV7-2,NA,CASSSENRGSNQPQHF,TGTGCCAGCAGCTCAGAAAACAGGGGGAGCAATCAGCCCCAGCATTTT
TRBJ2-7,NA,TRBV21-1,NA,CASSKVPRTSLGREQYF,TGTGCCAGCAGCAAAGTCCCCCGGACTTCCTTGGGGAGGGAGCAGTACTTC
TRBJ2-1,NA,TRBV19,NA,CASSIVLRTVSIYEQFF,TGTGCCAGTAGTATAGTCCTGAGGACAGTCAGTATCTATGAGCAGTTCTTC
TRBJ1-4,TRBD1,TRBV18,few,CASSPQDRGHEKLFF,TGTGCCAGCTCACCCCAGGACAGGGGGCACGAAAAACTGTTTTTT
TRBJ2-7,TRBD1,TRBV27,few,CASSSRTGIEQYF,TGTGCCAGCAGTTCTCGGACAGGGATCGAGCAGTACTTC
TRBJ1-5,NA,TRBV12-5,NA,CASGFGWGRGNQPQHF,TGTGCTAGTGGTTTTGGGTGGGGGCGAGGCAATCAGCCCCAGCATTTT
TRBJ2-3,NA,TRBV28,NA,CASSLNGGGTDTQYF,TGTGCCAGCAGTTTAAACGGGGGTGGCACAGATACGCAGTATTTT
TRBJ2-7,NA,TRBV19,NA,CASSPRTVTYEQYF,TGTGCCAGTAGTCCCCGGACAGTCACCTACGAGCAGTACTTC
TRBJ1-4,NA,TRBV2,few,CASRQTLHNEKLFF,TGTGCCAGCAGGCAGACACTCCATAATGAAAAACTGTTTTTT
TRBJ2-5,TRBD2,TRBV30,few,CASGLLAGVETQYF,TGTGCCTCCGGCCTCCTAGCGGGGGTTGAGACCCAGTACTTC
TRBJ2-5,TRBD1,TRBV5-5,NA,CASSLVGTAQETQYF,TGTGCCAGCAGCTTGGTGGGGACAGCCCAAGAGACCCAGTACTTC
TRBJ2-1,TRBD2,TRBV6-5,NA,CASSYDGGIHNEQFF,TGTGCCAGCAGTTACGACGGGGGGATACACAATGAGCAGTTCTTC
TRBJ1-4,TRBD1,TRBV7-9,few,CASSSGQGISGEKLFF,TGTGCCAGCAGCTCAGGACAGGGCATCTCTGGGGAAAAACTGTTTTTT
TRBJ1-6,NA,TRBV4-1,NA,CASSQGSSYNSPLHF,TGCGCCAGCAGCCAAGGGAGCTCCTATAATTCACCCCTCCACTTT
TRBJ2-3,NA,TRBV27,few,CASSLEQPSTDTQYF,TGTGCCAGCAGTTTGGAACAGCCAAGCACAGATACGCAGTATTTT
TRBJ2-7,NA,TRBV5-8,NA,CASSFPFSSYEQYF,TGTGCCAGCAGCTTCCCTTTCAGTTCCTACGAGCAGTACTTC
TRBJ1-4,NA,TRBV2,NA,CASSGVRGGEKLFF,TGTGCCAGCAGTGGAGTAAGGGGGGGTGAAAAACTGTTTTTT
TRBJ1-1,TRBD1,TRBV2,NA,CASSTGTAMNTEAFF,TGTGCCAGCAGTACCGGGACAGCCATGAACACTGAAGCTTTCTTT
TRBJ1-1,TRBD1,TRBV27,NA,CASSPGTVADTEAFF,TGTGCCAGCAGTCCCGGGACAGTCGCAGACACTGAAGCTTTCTTT
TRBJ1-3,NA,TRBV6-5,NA,CASSYSTGPRNTIYF,TGTGCCAGCAGTTACTCCACGGGTCCGAGAAACACCATATATTTT